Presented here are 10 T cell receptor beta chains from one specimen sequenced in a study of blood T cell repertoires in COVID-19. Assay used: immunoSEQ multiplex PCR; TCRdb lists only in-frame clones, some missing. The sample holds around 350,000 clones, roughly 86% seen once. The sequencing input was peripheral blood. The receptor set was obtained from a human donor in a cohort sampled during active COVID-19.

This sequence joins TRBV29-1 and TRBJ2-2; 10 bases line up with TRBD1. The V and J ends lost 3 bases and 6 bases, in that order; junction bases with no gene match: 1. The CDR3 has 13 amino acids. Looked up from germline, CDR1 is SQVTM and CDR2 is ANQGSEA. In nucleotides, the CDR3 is TGCAGCGTTGACGGGACAGGGGCCGGGGAGCTGTTTTTT. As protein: CSVDGTGAGELFF.

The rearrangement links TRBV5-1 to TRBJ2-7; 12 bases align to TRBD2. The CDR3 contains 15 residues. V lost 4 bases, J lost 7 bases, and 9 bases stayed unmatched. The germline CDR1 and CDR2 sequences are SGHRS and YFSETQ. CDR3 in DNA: TGCGCCAGCAGCACAAGACTAGCGGGGGCTTCGGAGCAGTACTTC. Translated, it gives CASSTRLAGASEQYF.

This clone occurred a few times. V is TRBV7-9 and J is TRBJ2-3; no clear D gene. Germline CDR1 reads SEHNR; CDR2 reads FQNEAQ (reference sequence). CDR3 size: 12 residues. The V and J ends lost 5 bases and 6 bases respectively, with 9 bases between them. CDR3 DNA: TGTGCCAGCAGCCCTCTGCAGGATACGCAGTATTTT. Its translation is CASSPLQDTQYF.

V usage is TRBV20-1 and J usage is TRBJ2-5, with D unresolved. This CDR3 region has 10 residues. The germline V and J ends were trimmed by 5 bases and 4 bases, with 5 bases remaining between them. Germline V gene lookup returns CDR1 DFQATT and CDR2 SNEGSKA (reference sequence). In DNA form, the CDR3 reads TGCAGTGCTTACAGAGAGACCCAGTACTTC. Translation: CSAYRETQYF.

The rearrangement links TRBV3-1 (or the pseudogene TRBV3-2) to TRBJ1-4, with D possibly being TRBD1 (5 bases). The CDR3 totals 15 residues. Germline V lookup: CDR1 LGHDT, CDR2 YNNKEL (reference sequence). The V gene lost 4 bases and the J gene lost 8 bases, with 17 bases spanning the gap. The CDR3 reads CASSPSGHSGEKLFF. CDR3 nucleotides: TGTGCCAGCAGCCCGTCAGGGCATTCCGGGGAAAAACTGTTTTTT.

The CDR3 coding sequence is TGTGCCAGCAGTTTGTATGCGTGGGCCTATTTT. Protein: CASSLYAWAYF. The genes are TRBV12-3 or TRBV12-4 and TRBJ1-3; no reliable D call. The CDR3 totals 11 residues. V lost 3 bases and J 16 bases, leaving 13 bases between the germline ends.

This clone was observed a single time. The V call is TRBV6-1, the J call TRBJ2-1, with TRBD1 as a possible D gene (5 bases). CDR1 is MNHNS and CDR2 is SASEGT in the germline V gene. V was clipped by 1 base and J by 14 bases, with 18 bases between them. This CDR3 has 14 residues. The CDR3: CASSEVITGPKEFF. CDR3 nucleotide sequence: TGTGCCAGCAGTGAAGTTATTACAGGACCGAAGGAGTTCTTC.

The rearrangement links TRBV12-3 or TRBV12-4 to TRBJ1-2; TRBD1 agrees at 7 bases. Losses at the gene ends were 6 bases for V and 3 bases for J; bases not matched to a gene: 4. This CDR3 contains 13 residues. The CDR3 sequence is CASSQGGDYGYTF. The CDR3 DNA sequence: TGTGCCAGCAGCCAAGGGGGCGACTATGGCTACACCTTC.

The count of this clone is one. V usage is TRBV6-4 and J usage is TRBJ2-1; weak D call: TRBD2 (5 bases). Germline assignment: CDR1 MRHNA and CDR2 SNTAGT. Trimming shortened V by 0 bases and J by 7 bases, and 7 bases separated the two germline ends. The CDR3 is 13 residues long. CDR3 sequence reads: CASSDSSGNEQFF. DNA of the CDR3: TGTGCCAGCAGTGACTCGAGCGGAAATGAGCAGTTCTTC.

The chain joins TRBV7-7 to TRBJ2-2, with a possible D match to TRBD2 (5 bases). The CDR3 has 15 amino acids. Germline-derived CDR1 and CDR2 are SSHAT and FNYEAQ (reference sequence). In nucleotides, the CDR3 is TGTGCTAGCGACTCCCTCGAAGGAAACACCGGGGAGCTGTTTTTT. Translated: CASDSLEGNTGELFF.